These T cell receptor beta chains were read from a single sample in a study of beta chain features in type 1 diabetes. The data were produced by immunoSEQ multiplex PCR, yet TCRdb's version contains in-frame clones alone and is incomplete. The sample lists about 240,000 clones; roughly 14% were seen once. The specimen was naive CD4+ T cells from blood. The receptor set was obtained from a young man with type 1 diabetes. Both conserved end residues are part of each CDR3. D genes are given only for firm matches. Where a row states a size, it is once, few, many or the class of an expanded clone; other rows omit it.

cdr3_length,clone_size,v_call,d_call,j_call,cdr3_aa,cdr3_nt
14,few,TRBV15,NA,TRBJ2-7,CATSRGTLTYEQYF,TGTGCCACCAGCCGCGGGACTCTTACCTACGAGCAGTACTTC
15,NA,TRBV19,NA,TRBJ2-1,CASTLGGGAYNEQFF,TGTGCCAGTACTCTAGGGGGGGGAGCCTACAATGAGCAGTTCTTC
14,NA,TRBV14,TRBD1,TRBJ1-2,CASSWDSANYGYTF,TGTGCCAGCAGCTGGGACAGCGCTAACTATGGCTACACCTTC
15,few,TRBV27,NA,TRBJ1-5,CASSLSVVSNQPQHF,TGTGCCAGCAGTTTATCCGTTGTAAGCAATCAGCCCCAGCATTTT
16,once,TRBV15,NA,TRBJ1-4,CATSRDGTGGGEKLFF,TGTGCCACCAGCAGAGATGGAACCGGGGGGGGTGAAAAACTGTTTTTT
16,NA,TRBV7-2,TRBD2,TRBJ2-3,CASSSKAGDSTDTQYF,TGTGCCAGCAGCTCTAAGGCGGGAGATAGCACAGATACGCAGTATTTT
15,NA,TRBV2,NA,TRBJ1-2,CASSTQPTAEYGYTF,TGTGCCAGCTCCACCCAACCGACAGCCGAGTATGGCTACACCTTC
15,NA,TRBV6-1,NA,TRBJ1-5,CASSGDYGGNQPQHF,TGTGCCAGCAGTGGAGACTATGGAGGCAATCAGCCCCAGCATTTT
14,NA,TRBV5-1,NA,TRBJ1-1,CASSLQGAGTEAFF,TGCGCCAGCAGCTTGCAAGGGGCCGGGACTGAAGCTTTCTTT
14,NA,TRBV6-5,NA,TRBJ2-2,CASTRGINTGELFF,TGTGCCAGCACTAGAGGGATCAACACCGGGGAGCTGTTTTTT
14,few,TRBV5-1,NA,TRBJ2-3,CASSPRDFTDTQYF,TGCGCCAGCAGCCCCCGGGACTTCACAGATACGCAGTATTTT
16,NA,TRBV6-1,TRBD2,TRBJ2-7,CASSGASGRGSYEQYF,TGTGCCAGCAGTGGGGCTAGCGGGAGAGGGTCCTACGAGCAGTACTTC
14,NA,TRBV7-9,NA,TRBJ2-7,CASSLARPTHEQYF,TGTGCCAGCAGCTTAGCGCGGCCTACTCACGAGCAGTACTTC
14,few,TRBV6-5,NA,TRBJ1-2,CASRIDPGSPGYTF,TGTGCCAGCAGAATAGACCCAGGTTCTCCTGGCTACACCTTC
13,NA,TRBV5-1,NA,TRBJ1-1,CASSLRGKAEAFF,TGCGCCAGCAGCTTGAGGGGGAAGGCTGAAGCTTTCTTT
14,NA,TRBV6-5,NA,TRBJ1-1,CASSYLTANTEAFF,TGTGCCAGCAGTTACTTAACAGCCAACACTGAAGCTTTCTTT
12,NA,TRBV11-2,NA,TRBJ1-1,CASALGRVEAFF,TGTGCCAGCGCCCTAGGGAGGGTTGAAGCTTTCTTT
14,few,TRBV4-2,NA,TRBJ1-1,CASSQPTGNTEAFF,TGTGCCAGCAGCCAACCGACAGGAAACACTGAAGCTTTCTTT
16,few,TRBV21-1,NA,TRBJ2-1,CASSRGQGMTYNEQFF,TGTGCCAGCAGCAGGGGACAGGGGATGACCTACAATGAGCAGTTCTTC
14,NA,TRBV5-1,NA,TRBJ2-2,CASSQDRGTGELFF,TGCGCCAGCAGCCAGGACAGAGGCACCGGGGAGCTGTTTTTT
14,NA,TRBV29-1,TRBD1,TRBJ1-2,CSVRQQGAVRGYTF,TGCAGCGTCCGACAACAGGGGGCAGTTAGAGGCTACACCTTC
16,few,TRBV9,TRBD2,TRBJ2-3,CASSLSGGLGTDTQYF,TGTGCCAGCAGCCTCTCCGGGGGACTAGGTACAGATACGCAGTATTTT
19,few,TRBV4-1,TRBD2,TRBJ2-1,CASSRPLTSGGSSYNEQFF,TGCGCCAGCAGCCGACCCTTGACTAGCGGGGGGAGCTCCTACAATGAGCAGTTCTTC
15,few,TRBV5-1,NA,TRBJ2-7,CASSKLSGTTYEQYF,TGCGCCAGCAGCAAACTCTCCGGGACAACTTACGAGCAGTACTTC
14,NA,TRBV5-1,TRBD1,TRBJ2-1,CASSGDSPGNEQFF,TGCGCCAGCAGCGGGGACAGTCCTGGGAATGAGCAGTTCTTC
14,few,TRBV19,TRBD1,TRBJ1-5,CASSIDRANQPQHF,TGTGCCAGTAGTATCGACAGGGCCAATCAGCCCCAGCATTTT
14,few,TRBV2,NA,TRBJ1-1,CASSEAHGDTEAFF,TGTGCCAGCAGTGAAGCGCACGGGGACACTGAAGCTTTCTTT
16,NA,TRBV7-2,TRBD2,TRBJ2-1,CASSLVGTSGRNEQFF,TGTGCCAGCAGCTTAGTGGGGACTAGCGGGAGAAATGAGCAGTTCTTC
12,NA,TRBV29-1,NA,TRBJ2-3,CSVDRGGDTQYF,TGCAGCGTGGACAGAGGCGGAGATACGCAGTATTTT
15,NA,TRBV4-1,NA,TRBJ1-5,CASSQPGPGGEPQHF,TGCGCCAGCAGCCAACCCGGCCCCGGTGGAGAGCCCCAGCATTTT
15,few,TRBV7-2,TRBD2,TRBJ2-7,CASSLDGGGYYEQYF,TGTGCCAGCAGCTTAGACGGCGGGGGATACTACGAGCAGTACTTC
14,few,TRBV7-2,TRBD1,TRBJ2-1,CASSLVGQGNEQFF,TGTGCCAGCAGCTTAGTGGGACAGGGTAATGAGCAGTTCTTC
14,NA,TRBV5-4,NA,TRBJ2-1,CASSPGLLGNEQFF,TGTGCCAGCAGCCCGGGACTTTTAGGCAATGAGCAGTTCTTC
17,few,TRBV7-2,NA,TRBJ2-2,CASSLRWGPTNTGELFF,TGTGCCAGCAGCTTAAGGTGGGGGCCAACGAACACCGGGGAGCTGTTTTTT
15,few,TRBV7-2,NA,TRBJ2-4,CASSFDSLLKNIQYF,TGTGCCAGCAGCTTCGACAGCCTGCTCAAAAACATTCAGTACTTC
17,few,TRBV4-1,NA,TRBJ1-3,CASSQEFGGGKGNTIYF,TGCGCCAGCAGCCAAGAATTTGGTGGAGGGAAGGGAAACACCATATATTTT
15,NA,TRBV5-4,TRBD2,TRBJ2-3,CASSLSLADTDTQYF,TGTGCCAGCAGCTTAAGTCTAGCGGACACAGATACGCAGTATTTT
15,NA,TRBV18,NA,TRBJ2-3,CASSVSTTSTDTQYF,TGTGCCAGCTCTGTGTCGACTACTAGCACAGATACGCAGTATTTT
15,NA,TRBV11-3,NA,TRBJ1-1,CASSLGYTTGTEAFF,TGTGCCAGCAGCCTCGGCTACACTACTGGCACTGAAGCTTTCTTT
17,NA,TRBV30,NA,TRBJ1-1,CAWSPARVATANTEAFF,TGTGCCTGGAGTCCCGCGAGAGTAGCGACTGCGAACACTGAAGCTTTCTTT
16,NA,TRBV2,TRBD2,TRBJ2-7,CASSEPGLAGVNEQYF,TGTGCCAGCAGTGAACCGGGACTAGCGGGAGTAAACGAGCAGTACTTC
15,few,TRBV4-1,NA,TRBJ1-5,CASSPYRMSNQPQHF,TGCGCCAGCAGCCCATACAGAATGAGCAATCAGCCCCAGCATTTT
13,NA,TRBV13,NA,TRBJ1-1,CASSFRSLAEAFF,TGTGCCAGCAGCTTCCGGTCGCTAGCTGAAGCTTTCTTT
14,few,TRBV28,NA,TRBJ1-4,CASSRTDGGRKLFF,TGTGCCAGCAGTAGGACGGACGGGGGACGAAAACTGTTTTTT
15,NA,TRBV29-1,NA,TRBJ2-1,CSAHLPGSSYNEQFF,TGCAGCGCCCATCTACCGGGAAGCTCCTACAATGAGCAGTTCTTC
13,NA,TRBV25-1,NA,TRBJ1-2,CASNRGFDYGYTF,TGTGCCAGCAACCGAGGGTTTGACTATGGCTACACCTTC